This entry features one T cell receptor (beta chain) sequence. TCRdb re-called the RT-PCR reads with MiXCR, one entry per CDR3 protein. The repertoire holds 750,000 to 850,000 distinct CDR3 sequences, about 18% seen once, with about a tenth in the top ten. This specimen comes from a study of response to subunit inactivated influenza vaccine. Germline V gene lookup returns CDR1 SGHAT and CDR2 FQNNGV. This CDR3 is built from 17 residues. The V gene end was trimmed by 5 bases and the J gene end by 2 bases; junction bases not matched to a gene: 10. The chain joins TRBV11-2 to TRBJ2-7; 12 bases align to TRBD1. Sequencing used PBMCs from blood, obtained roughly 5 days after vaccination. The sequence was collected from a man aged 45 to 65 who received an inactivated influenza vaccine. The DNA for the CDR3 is TGTGCCAGCAGCCCCCGGGACAGGGGGCTCGGGGCCTACGAGCAGTACTTC. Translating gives CASSPRDRGLGAYEQYF.